The clone carrying this T cell receptor (beta chain) was counted a few times. This record belongs to a study of T cells after yellow fever vaccination. Germline V gene data show CDR1 as SQVTM and CDR2 as ANQGSEA. The CDR3 has 15 amino acids. V lost 1 base to trimming and J lost 5 bases, with 15 bases between them. 5'RACE template switching produced TCR cDNA carrying a universal primer site and UMIs. One entry per CDR3 protein results from TCRdb running MiXCR on the 5' RACE reads. The top ten hold over 15% of the sample, which has some 390,000 distinct CDR3 sequences, roughly a sixth seen once. This clonotype was sampled from a man younger than 35 who received the YFV17D yellow fever vaccine. Here the sequenced sample was PBMCs, taken before the yellow fever booster vaccination. This chain links TRBV29-1 with TRBJ2-1; possibly TRBD1 or TRBD2 for D (6 bases each). CDR3 DNA: TGCAGCGTTGAAGCTTGGGGGGCGCACAACAATGAGCAGTTCTTC. This sequence encodes CSVEAWGAHNNEQFF.